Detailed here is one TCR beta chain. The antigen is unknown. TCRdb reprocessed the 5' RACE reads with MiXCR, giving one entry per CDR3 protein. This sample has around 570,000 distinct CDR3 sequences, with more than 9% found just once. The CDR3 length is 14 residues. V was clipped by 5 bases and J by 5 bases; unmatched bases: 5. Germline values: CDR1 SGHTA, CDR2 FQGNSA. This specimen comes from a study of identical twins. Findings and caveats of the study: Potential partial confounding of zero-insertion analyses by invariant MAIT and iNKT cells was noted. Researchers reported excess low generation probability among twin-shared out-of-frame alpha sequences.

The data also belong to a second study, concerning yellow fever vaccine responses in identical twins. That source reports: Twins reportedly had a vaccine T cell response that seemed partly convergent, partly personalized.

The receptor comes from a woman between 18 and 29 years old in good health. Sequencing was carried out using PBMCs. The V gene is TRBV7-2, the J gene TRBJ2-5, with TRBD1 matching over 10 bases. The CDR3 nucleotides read TGTGCCAGCAGCGTCGACAGGGGGCGGGAGACCCAGTACTTC. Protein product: CASSVDRGRETQYF.